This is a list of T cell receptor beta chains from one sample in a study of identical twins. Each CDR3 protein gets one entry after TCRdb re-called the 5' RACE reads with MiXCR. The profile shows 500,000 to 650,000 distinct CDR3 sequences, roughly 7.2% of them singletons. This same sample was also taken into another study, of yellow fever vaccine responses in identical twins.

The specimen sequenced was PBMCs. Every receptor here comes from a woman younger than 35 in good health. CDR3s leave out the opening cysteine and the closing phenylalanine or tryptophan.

CDR3: ASRPRLGLAGAETQY
V: TRBV28

CDR3: ASSPYPRPDDEQF
V: TRBV5-1

CDR3: ASSYGLAEHNEQF
V: TRBV5-1

CDR3: ASSRTTSLTPYEQY
V: TRBV5-1

CDR3: SARVPGTGKETQY
V: TRBV20-1

CDR3: ASSLRGRYTEAF
V: TRBV5-6

CDR3: ASSPTGTVPYGYT
V: TRBV12-3/TRBV12-4

CDR3: ASGETTNEKLF
V: TRBV5-1

CDR3: AVGGFYEQY
V: TRBV12-3/TRBV12-4

CDR3: ASSLLAGRHEQY
V: TRBV12-3/TRBV12-4

CDR3: SANRLGQGVETQY
V: TRBV20-1

CDR3: ASSPISPYNEQF
V: TRBV7-9

CDR3: AISQLPGDQPQH
V: TRBV10-3

CDR3: ASRSVGESKNIQY
V: TRBV5-1

CDR3: ASSGEGARAEQF
V: TRBV25-1

CDR3: ASSRTGGGTEAF
V: TRBV12-3/TRBV12-4

CDR3: SVDGQGEFGGYT
V: TRBV29-1

CDR3: ASSPLAGGLGEQY
V: TRBV3-1

CDR3: ASSFRGLGANVLT
V: TRBV6-5

CDR3: ASSLGRRGNYGYT
V: TRBV12-3/TRBV12-4

CDR3: SVFSGGSYEQF
V: TRBV29-1

CDR3: ASSYADSAAKNIQY
V: TRBV6-5

CDR3: ASSEYGNQPQH
V: TRBV25-1

CDR3: ASSQGPTAYEQY
V: TRBV3-1

CDR3: ASSWDGGKGYT
V: TRBV7-2

CDR3: SASFSGSQETQY
V: TRBV20-1

CDR3: ASSSPLAEAF
V: TRBV12-3/TRBV12-4